Listed below are T cell receptor beta chains from one sample, sequenced in a study of Ad26.COV2.S vaccination and SARS-CoV-2 variants. Clones were sequenced by immunoSEQ multiplex PCR, and TCRdb holds only the in-frame ones, with some missing. The table records about 280,000 clones, about 90% of them present only once. The material was peripheral blood, obtained in a trial of Ad26.COV2.S vaccine versus placebo. Receptor source: a person between 18 and 60 years old who received the Ad26.COV2.S COVID-19 vaccine or a placebo. The conserved cysteine and the conserved F or W are not part of the CDR3 here.

cdr3_length v_call cdr3_aa
12 TRBV6-5 ASRPRRATAEAF
16 TRBV27 ASSLEAGGLSGANVLT
13 TRBV2 ASSDLDRLNSPLH
13 TRBV5-1 ASHRASGSTDTQY
15 TRBV7-2 ASSLLAIERGKNIQY
14 TRBV3-1/TRBV3-2 ASSQEARAVKETQY
13 TRBV28 ASTTYSSYNSPLH
10 TRBV30 AWSVLDREQY
14 TRBV6-1 ASSEGLAGGPYEQY
10 TRBV5-1 ASSLEGDTQY
12 TRBV5-1 ASSSPGPGYGYT
12 TRBV18 ASSPERSRGEQF
17 TRBV5-1 ASSFPGLAGVSSYNEQF
13 TRBV5-4 ASSPMGQGNYGYT
11 TRBV10-3 AIGDRGDQPQH
11 TRBV5-6 ASSLDPSYEQF
11 TRBV7-6 ASSLNIQETQY
14 TRBV5-6 ASSLWGQGLNQPQH
9 TRBV7-9 ASTAGQGAF
10 TRBV29-1 SADRGNTEAF
10 TRBV30 AWSGGGDTQY
12 TRBV5-1 ASSTGPGRNEQF
16 TRBV7-7 ASSPTTGGSNRDTEAF
11 TRBV29-1 SVFQTGGTEAF
13 TRBV10-1 ASSEGQGASYEQY
13 TRBV5-1 ASSPGQGWTDTQY
14 TRBV29-1 SVEFGVAGGIKTQY
9 TRBV6-5 ASSSPYEQY
12 TRBV3-1/TRBV3-2 ASSQALHSYEQY
17 TRBV5-1 ASSFPVKRLAGIQDEQF
12 TRBV5-1 ASRQQPNQETQY
12 TRBV19 ASNDRYSNQPQH
14 TRBV5-4 ASSLGRDRVAYGYT
10 TRBV30 ARDSSTYGYT
12 TRBV30 AWSVGSGHYGYT
13 TRBV2 ASSALAGGPREQY